Given below is one TCR beta chain in context. No antigen is known for it. A second roughly 7 to 12 cycle PCR used barcoded and J-beta primers. TCRdb re-analysed the 5' RACE reads in MiXCR, keeping a single row per CDR3 protein. The sample holds 890,000 or so distinct CDR3 sequences, approximately 67% seen once. Germline V lookup: CDR1 SNHLY, CDR2 FYNNEI. V was trimmed by 6 bases and J by 5 bases, leaving 14 bases between them. CDR3 size: 13 residues. The data derive from a study of blood T cells in healthy people across ages. General study findings and limits: Older age went with lower TCR beta diversity per million T cells, in a roughly linear way. The unsorted PBMCs prevented any conclusive comparison of naive versus antigen-experienced cells. It was the long-lived donors that had more naive CD4+ cells and higher diversity than aged donors.

Each of the donors had roughly 9.3 milliliters of peripheral blood drawn into EDTA-treated Vacutainer tubes. This clonotype was sampled from a man aged 25 to 45 in good health. What was sequenced was blood. The chain links TRBV2 to TRBJ2-7; D is possibly TRBD1 (6 bases). In DNA, the CDR3 is TGTGCCAGCAGATCGGACAGATACAACGAGCAGTACTTC. Its protein product is CASRSDRYNEQYF.